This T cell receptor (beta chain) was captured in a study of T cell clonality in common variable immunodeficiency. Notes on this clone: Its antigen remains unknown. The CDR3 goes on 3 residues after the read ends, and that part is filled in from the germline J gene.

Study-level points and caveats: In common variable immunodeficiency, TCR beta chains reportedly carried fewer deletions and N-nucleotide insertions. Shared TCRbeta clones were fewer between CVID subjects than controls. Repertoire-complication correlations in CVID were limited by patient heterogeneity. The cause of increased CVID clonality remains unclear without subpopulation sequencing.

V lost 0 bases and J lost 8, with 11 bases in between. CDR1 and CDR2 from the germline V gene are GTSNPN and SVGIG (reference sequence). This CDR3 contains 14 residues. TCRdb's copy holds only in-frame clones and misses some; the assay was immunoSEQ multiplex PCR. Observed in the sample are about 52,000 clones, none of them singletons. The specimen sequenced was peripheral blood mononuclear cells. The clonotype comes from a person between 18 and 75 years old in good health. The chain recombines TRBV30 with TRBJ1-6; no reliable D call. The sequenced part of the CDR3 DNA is TGTGCCTGGAGTGTCGGGTTATTGGATTCACCC. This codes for CAWSVGLLDSP. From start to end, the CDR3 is CAWSVGLLDSPLHF.